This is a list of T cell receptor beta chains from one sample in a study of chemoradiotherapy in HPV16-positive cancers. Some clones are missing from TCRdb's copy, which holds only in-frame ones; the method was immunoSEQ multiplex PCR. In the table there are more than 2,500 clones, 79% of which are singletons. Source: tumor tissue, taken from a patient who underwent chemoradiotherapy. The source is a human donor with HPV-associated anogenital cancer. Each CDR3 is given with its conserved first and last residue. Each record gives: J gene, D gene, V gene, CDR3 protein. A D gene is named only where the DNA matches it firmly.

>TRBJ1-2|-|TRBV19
CASSDLGSANYGYTF
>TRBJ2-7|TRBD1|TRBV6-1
CAVFRDSSYEQYF
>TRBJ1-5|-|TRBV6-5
CASSPGYPNQPQHF
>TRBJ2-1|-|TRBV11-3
CASSLDSRKFF
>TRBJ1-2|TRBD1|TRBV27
CASSNQGAGYGYTF
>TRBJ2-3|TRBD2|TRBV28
CASSLERENTDTQYF
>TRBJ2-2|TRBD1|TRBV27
CASSLGRTGSTGELFF
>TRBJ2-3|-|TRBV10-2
CASSGVDTDTQYF
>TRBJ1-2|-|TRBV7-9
CASSPLWDGYTF
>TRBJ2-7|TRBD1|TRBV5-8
CASSPRTGVTYEQYF
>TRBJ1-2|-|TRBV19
CATSPYWGSTYGYTF
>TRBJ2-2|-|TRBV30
CAWKPTGIPGELFF
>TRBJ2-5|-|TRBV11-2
CASSSPWYQETQYF
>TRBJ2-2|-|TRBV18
CASSPTGELFF
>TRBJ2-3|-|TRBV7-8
CASSPSPQITSTDTQYF
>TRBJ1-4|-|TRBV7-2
CASSLVPYEKLFF
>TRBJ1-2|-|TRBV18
CASSPSNRGNGYTF
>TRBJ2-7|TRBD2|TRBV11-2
CASSLGSSGVTYEQYF
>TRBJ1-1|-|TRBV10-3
CAISEADPGHYTEAFF
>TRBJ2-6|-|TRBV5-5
CASSLGQGGSGANVLTF
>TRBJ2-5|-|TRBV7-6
CASSKGPEETQYF
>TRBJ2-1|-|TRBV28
CASSLRTVDRLRGALTDEQFF
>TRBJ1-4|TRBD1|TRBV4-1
CASSLHWGQGVEKLFF
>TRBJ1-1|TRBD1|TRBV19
CASTRGPDGNTEAFF
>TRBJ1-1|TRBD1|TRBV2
CATVGQGTEAFF
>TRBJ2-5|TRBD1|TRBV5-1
CASSGGTGIEETQYF
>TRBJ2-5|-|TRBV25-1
CASSEPGTAGKTQYF
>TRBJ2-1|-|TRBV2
CASSERRETYNEQFF
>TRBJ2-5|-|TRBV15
CATSRGPETQYF
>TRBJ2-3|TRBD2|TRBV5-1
CASSLESGGDTQYF
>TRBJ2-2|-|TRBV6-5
CAITFREIRTGELFF
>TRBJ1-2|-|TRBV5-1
CASSLEAHYYGYTF
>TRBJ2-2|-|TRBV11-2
CASSSPRGPLGELFF
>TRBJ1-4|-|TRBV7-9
CASSVLSNNEKLFF
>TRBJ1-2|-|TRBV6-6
CASSYQQGYGYTF
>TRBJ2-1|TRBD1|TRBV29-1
CSVTRDSMGNEQFF
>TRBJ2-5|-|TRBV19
CASSIDPEGETQYF
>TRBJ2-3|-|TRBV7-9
CASSLAQTDTQYF
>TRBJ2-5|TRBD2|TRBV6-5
CASSYGGGETQYF
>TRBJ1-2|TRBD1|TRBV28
CASSLYGDRGHGYTF
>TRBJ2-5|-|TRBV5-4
CASSFKGEETQYF
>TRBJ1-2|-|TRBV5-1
CASSPGGVDYGYTF
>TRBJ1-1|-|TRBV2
CASSVVSIYTEAFF
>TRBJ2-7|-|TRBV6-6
CASGPSRYEQYF
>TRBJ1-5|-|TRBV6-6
CASSYLSGRQPQHF
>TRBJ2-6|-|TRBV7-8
CASSLRGRTSVANVLTF
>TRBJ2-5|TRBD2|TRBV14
CASSLAGVSETQYF
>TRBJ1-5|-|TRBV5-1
CASSFGSGEGQPQHF
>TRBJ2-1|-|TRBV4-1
CASSQDVTPYNEQFF
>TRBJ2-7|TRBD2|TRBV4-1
CASSQAPGLVVAYEQYF
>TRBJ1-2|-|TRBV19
CASSISPGTYGYTF
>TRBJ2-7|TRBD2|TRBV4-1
CASSQTSGSSYEQYF
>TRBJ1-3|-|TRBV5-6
CASSLDNTYTIYF